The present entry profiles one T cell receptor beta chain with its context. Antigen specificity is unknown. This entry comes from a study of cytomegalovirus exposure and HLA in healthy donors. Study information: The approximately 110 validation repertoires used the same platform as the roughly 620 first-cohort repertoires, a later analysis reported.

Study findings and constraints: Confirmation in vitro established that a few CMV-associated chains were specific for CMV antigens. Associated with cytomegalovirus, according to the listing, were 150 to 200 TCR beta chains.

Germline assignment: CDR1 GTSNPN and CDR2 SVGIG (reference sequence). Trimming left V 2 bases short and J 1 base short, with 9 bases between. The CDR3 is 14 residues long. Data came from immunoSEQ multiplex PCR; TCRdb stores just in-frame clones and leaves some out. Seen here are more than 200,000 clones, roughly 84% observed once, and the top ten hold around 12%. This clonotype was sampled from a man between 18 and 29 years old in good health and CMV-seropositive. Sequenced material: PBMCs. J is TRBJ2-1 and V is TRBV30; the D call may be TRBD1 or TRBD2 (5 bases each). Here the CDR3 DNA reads TGTGCCTGGAGTTGGGACGCTTCCTACAATGAGCAGTTCTTC. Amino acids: CAWSWDASYNEQFF.